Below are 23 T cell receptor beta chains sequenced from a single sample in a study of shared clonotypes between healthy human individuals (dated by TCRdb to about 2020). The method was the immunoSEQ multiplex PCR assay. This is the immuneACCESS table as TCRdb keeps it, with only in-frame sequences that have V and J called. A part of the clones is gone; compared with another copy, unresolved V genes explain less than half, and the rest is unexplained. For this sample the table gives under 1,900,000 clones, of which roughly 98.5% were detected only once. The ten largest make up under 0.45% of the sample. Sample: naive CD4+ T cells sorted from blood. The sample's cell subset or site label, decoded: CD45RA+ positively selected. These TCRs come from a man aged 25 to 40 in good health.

The CDR3 region has the DNA TGTGCCAGCTCACCGGAGTCGCGGTTTCAGCCCCAGCATTTT. Protein sequence: CASSPESRFQPQHF. The rearrangement uses TRBV18 and TRBJ1-5; no reliable D call. Germline loops: CDR1 KGHSH, CDR2 LQKENI. Trimming pared 3 bases from V and 6 bases from J, leaving 12 bases between. CDR3 length: 14 residues.

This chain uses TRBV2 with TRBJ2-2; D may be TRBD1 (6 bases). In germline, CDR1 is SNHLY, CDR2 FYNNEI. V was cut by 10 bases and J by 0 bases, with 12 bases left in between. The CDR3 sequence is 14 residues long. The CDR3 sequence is CATSGTSNTGELFF. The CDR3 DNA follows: TGTGCCACTTCCGGGACATCGAACACCGGGGAGCTGTTTTTT.

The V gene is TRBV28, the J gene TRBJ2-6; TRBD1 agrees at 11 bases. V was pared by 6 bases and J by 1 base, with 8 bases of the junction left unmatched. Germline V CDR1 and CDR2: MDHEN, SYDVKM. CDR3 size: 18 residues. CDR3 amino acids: CASSIPGTGGSGANVLTF. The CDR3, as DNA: TGTGCCAGCAGCATCCCCGGGACAGGGGGTTCTGGGGCCAACGTCCTGACTTTC.

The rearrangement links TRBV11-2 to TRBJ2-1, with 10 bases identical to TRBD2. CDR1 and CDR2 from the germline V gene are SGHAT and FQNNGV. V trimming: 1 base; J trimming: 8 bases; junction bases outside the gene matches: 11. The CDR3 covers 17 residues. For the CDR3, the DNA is TGTGCCAGCAGCTTAGTCCGCGGCACTAGCGGGATCCATGAGCAGTTCTTC. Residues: CASSLVRGTSGIHEQFF.

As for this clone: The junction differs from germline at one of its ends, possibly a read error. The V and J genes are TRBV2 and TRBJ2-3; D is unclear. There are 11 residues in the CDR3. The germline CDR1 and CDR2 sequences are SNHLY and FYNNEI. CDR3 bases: TGTGCCAGCAGCGAAGGACCCTCGGAGTATTTT. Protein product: CASSEGPSEYF. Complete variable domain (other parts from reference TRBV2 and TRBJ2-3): EPEVTQTPSHQVTQMGQEVILRCVPISNHLYFYWYRQILGQKVEFLVSFYNNEISEKSEIFDDQFSVERPDGSNFTLKIRSTKLEDSAMYFCASSEGPSEYFGPGTRLTVL.

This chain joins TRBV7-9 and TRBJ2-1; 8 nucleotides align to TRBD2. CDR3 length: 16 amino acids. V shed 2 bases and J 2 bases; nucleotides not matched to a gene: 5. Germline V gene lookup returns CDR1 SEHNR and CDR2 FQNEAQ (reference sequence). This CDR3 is CASSLRDGRAYNEQFF. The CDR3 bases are TGTGCCAGCAGCTTAAGGGACGGGAGGGCCTACAATGAGCAGTTCTTC.

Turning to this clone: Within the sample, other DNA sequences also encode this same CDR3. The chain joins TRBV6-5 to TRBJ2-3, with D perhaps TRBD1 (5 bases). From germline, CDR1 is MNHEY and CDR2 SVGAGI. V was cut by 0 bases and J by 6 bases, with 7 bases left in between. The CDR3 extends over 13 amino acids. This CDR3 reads CASSYSGRDTQYF. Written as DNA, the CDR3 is TGTGCCAGCAGTTACTCGGGGCGGGATACGCAGTATTTT.

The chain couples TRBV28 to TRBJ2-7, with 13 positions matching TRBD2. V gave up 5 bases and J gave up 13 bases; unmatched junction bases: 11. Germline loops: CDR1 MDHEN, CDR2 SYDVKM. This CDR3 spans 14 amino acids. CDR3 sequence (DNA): TGTGCCAGCAGTCCGTGGACTAGCGGGAGCCGATTATACTTC. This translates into CASSPWTSGSRLYF.

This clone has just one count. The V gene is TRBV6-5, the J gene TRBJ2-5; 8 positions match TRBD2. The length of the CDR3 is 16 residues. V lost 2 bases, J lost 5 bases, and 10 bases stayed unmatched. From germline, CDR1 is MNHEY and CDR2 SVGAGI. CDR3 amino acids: CASSYRGLGTTETQYF. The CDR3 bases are TGTGCCAGCAGTTACCGGGGACTAGGTACTACCGAGACCCAGTACTTC.

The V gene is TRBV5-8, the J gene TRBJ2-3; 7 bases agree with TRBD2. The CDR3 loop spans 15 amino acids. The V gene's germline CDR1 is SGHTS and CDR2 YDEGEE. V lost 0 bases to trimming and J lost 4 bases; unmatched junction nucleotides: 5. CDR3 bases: TGTGCCAGCAGCTTGGGGGCGGGAGTGGCAGATACGCAGTATTTT. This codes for CASSLGAGVADTQYF.

The CDR3 DNA reads as TGTGCCAGCTCACCCCTGCGGCAGGACAGCACAGATACGCAGTATTTT. Protein product: CASSPLRQDSTDTQYF. The chain uses TRBV18 and TRBJ2-3; D gene ambiguous. V gave up 3 bases and J gave up 0 bases, with 13 bases separating them. The CDR3 runs 16 residues. The V gene's germline CDR1 is KGHSH and CDR2 LQKENI. Full variable domain (rest looked up from reference TRBV18 and TRBJ2-3): NAGVMQNPRHLVRRRGQEARLRCSPMKGHSHVYWYRQLPEEGLKFMVYLQKENIIDESGMPKERFSAEFPKEGPSILRIQQVVRGDSAAYFCASSPLRQDSTDTQYFGPGTRLTVL.

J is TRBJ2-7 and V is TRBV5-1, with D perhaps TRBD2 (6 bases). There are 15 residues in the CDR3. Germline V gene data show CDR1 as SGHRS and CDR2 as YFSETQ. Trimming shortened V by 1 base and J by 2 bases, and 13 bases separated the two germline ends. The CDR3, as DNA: TGCGCCAGCAGCTTGACCGGGACTCACACCTACGAGCAGTACTTC. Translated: CASSLTGTHTYEQYF.

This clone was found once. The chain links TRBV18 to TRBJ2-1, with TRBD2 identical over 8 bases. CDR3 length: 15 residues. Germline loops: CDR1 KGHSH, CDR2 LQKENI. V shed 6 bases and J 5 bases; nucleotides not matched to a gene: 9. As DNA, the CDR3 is TGTGCCAGCTCCCCGCAGGGAGCGGGGGACAATGAGCAGTTCTTC. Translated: CASSPQGAGDNEQFF.

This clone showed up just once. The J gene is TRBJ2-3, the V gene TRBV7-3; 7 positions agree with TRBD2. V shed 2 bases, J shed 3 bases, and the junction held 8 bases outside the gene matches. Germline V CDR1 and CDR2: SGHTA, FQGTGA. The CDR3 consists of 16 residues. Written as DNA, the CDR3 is TGTGCCAGCAGCTTAGCAAGGGCGCGGGGGACAGATACGCAGTATTTT. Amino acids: CASSLARARGTDTQYF.

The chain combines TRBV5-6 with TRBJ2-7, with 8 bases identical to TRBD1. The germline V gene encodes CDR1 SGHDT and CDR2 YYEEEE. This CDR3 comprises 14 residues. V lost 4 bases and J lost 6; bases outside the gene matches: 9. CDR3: CASSPTGQGGEQYF. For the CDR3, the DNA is TGTGCCAGCAGCCCTACCGGACAGGGCGGCGAGCAGTACTTC.

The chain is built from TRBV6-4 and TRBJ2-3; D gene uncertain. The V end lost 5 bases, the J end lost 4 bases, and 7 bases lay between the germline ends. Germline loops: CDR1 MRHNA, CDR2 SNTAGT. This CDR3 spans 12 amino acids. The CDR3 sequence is CASSLRADTQYF. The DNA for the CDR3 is TGTGCCAGCAGTCTACGGGCAGATACGCAGTATTTT.

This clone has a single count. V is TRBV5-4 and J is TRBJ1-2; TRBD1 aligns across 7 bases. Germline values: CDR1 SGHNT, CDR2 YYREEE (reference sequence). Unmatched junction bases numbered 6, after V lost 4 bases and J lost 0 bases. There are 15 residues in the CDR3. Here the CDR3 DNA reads TGTGCCAGCAGCCCACAGGGGCGAGCTAACTATGGCTACACCTTC. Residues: CASSPQGRANYGYTF.

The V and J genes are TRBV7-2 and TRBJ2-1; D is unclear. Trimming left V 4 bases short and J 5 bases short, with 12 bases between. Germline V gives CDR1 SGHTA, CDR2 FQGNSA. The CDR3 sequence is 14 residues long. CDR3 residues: CASSSWTRNNEQFF. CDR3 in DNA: TGTGCCAGCAGCTCGTGGACCAGAAACAATGAGCAGTTCTTC.

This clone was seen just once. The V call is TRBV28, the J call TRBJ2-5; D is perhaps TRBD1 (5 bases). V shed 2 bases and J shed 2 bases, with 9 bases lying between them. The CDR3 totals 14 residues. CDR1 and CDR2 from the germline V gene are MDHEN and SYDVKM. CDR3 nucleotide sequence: TGTGCCAGCAGTTTACCCAGGGTGCAAGAGACCCAGTACTTC. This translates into CASSLPRVQETQYF.

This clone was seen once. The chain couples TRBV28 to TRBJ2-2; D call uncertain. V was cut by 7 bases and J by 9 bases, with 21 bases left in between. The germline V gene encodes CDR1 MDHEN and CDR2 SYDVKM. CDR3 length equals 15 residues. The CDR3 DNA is TGTGCCAGCACAAAATTCATACTAAACCCCAGGGAGCTGTTTTTT. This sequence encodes CASTKFILNPRELFF.

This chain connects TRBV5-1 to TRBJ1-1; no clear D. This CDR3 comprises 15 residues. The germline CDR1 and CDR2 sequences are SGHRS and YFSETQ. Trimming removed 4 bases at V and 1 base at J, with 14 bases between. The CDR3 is CASSGGDGANTEAFF. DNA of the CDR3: TGCGCCAGCAGCGGCGGAGACGGAGCGAACACTGAAGCTTTCTTT.

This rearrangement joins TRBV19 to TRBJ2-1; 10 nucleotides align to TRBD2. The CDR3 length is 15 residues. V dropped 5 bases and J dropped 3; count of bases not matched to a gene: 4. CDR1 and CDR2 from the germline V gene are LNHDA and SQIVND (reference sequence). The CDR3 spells CASSELAGSYNEQFF. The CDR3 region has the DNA TGTGCCAGTAGTGAACTAGCGGGAAGCTACAATGAGCAGTTCTTC.

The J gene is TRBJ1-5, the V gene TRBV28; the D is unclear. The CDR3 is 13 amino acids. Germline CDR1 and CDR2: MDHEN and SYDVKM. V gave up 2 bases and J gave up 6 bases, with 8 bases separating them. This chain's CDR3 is CASSLLVGQPQHF. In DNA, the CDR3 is TGTGCCAGCAGTTTACTCGTCGGTCAGCCCCAGCATTTT.